This T cell receptor (beta chain) was retrieved from a study of OX40 agonist ivuxolimab in advanced cancers. TCRdb's table, derived via immunoSEQ multiplex PCR, lists solely in-frame clones and lacks some. Among about 52,000 clones listed, approximately 90% were seen once. Systemic immunosuppression or autoimmune disease history was grounds to exclude patients. This CDR3 has 18 amino acids. This sample comprised CD4+ or CD8+ T cells sorted from blood, obtained in a trial of the OX40 agonist ivuxolimab. The TCR sequence derives from an adult with an advanced solid tumor such as melanoma, head and neck, liver or kidney cancer. J is TRBJ2-3 and V is TRBV21-1; the table's D call TRBD2 went unverified against the DNA. TRBV21-1 is annotated as a pseudogene. The CDR3 DNA is TGTGCCAGCAGCAAAGACCTAGCGGGGGGGCCGGGCACAGATACGCAGTATTTT. It yields the protein CASSKDLAGGPGTDTQYF.